The 30 T cell receptor beta chains presented below share a single source sample, sequenced in a study of CD8+ T cells in alopecia areata. This sample's treatment: oral pan-JAK inhibitor, 5-10 mg twice daily. In each case, RNA was isolated and then reverse transcribed into cDNA as the sequencing template. Generated by immunoSEQ multiplex PCR, the TCRdb table keeps only in-frame clones and is missing some. The sample includes under 250,000 clones, under 75% seen only once; the top ten take about 1.4%. Here the sequenced sample was CD4+ T cells sorted from blood, taken at week 4, from a patient treated with tofacitinib. These receptors were obtained from a human donor with alopecia areata.

The V gene is TRBV29-1, the J gene TRBJ2-5, with a weak D call TRBD2 (6 bases). V lost 2 bases and J lost 4, with 8 bases in between. The CDR3 is 12 residues long. Germline loops: CDR1 SQVTM, CDR2 ANQGSEA. The CDR3 here is CSVEQGGETQYF. The CDR3 DNA is TGCAGCGTTGAACAGGGAGGAGAGACCCAGTACTTC. Complete variable domain (other parts from reference TRBV29-1 and TRBJ2-5): SAVISQKPSRDICQRGTSLTIQCQVDSQVTMMFWYRQQPGQSLTLIATANQGSEATYESGFVIDKFPISRPNLTFSTLTVSNMSPEDSSIYLCSVEQGGETQYFGPGTRLLVL.

V gene TRBV2 combines with J gene TRBJ1-5; 8 nucleotides match TRBD1. V gave up 4 bases and J gave up 5 bases; unmatched junction bases: 4. This CDR3 has 14 amino acids. Germline V lookup: CDR1 SNHLY, CDR2 FYNNEI. The CDR3 loop is CASSADRGHQPQHF. The CDR3 DNA follows: TGTGCCAGCAGTGCTGACAGGGGCCATCAGCCCCAGCATTTT.

This clone was recorded only once. This chain connects TRBV5-6 to TRBJ1-1, with 7 nucleotides matching TRBD1. Trimming removed 4 bases from V and 4 bases from J; junction bases left unmatched: 10. The CDR3 extends over 15 amino acids. Germline CDR1 SGHDT, CDR2 YYEEEE. The CDR3 region is CASSPNRGRGTEAFF. CDR3 DNA: TGTGCCAGCAGCCCTAACAGGGGACGCGGCACTGAAGCTTTCTTT. The complete variable domain, with remaining parts taken from reference TRBV5-6 and TRBJ1-1, reads DAGVTQSPTHLIKTRGQQVTLRCSPKSGHDTVSWYQQALGQGPQFIFQYYEEEERQRGNFPDRFSGHQFPNYSSELNVNALLLGDSALYLCASSPNRGRGTEAFFGQGTRLTVV.

The chain couples TRBV5-6 to TRBJ1-6; TRBD1 aligns across 7 bases. V gave up 0 bases and J gave up 7 bases; unmatched junction bases: 7. Germline CDR1 reads SGHDT; CDR2 reads YYEEEE. The CDR3 extends over 16 amino acids. The CDR3 is CASSLDRGSWNSPLHF. DNA of the CDR3: TGTGCCAGCAGCTTGGACAGGGGCAGTTGGAATTCACCCCTCCACTTT. Looking up the rest from reference TRBV5-6 and TRBJ1-6 gives the full variable domain: DAGVTQSPTHLIKTRGQQVTLRCSPKSGHDTVSWYQQALGQGPQFIFQYYEEEERQRGNFPDRFSGHQFPNYSSELNVNALLLGDSALYLCASSLDRGSWNSPLHFGNGTRLTVT.

This clone showed up just once. The chain joins TRBV29-1 to TRBJ2-5, with D possibly being TRBD2 (5 bases). Germline-derived CDR1 and CDR2 are SQVTM and ANQGSEA. CDR3 length: 12 residues. The germline V and J ends were trimmed by 6 bases and 11 bases, with 19 bases remaining between them. The CDR3 protein is CSVQKQDLEQYF. The CDR3 nucleotides read TGCAGCGTCCAAAAGCAGGACTTAGAGCAGTACTTC.

This clone was counted between two and nine times. The rearrangement joins TRBV10-3 to TRBJ1-4, with D possibly being TRBD1 (5 bases). This CDR3 has 12 amino acids. Trimming removed 10 bases at V and 7 bases at J, with 13 bases between. Germline CDR1 ENHRY, CDR2 SYGVKD. CDR3 sequence: CATWDGLEKLFF. The CDR3, as DNA: TGTGCCACCTGGGACGGACTTGAAAAACTGTTTTTT.

V gene TRBV7-9 combines with J gene TRBJ1-1, with D possibly matching TRBD1 (6 bases). Germline V gene sequence: CDR1 SEHNR, CDR2 FQNEAQ (reference sequence). Trimming shortened V by 5 bases and J by 0 bases, and 13 bases separated the two germline ends. CDR3 size: 15 residues. The CDR3 DNA reads as TGTGCCAGCAGCAACCACAGGGCGATGAACACTGAAGCTTTCTTT. It specifies CASSNHRAMNTEAFF.

This clone was recorded a few times. The genes are TRBV7-2 and TRBJ1-1; no definite D call. V lost 1 base and J lost 6, with 9 bases in between. This CDR3 contains 13 residues. Germline values: CDR1 SGHTA, CDR2 FQGNSA. This CDR3 reads CASSLVRVAEAFF. The DNA for the CDR3 is TGTGCCAGCAGCTTAGTAAGGGTTGCTGAAGCTTTCTTT.

The chain employs TRBV9 and TRBJ2-3, with 9 bases matching TRBD2. The CDR3 is 16 residues long. With V trimmed by 2 bases and J by 4 bases, 8 bases remained unmatched. The germline CDR1 and CDR2 sequences are SGDLS and YYNGEE. In DNA form, the CDR3 reads TGTGCCAGCAGCGTCCGACTAGCGGAGGCCTCAGATACGCAGTATTTT. Its protein is CASSVRLAEASDTQYF.

This rearrangement joins TRBV6-5 to TRBJ1-6; TRBD1 aligns across 8 bases. Germline CDR1 and CDR2: MNHEY and SVGAGI. V trimming: 6 bases; J trimming: 7 bases; junction bases outside the gene matches: 8. The CDR3 spans 15 residues. The CDR3 is CASSPTRGRNSPLHF. For the CDR3, the DNA is TGTGCCAGCAGCCCGACCAGGGGGCGGAATTCACCCCTCCACTTT.

This clone showed up just a few times. The rearrangement joins TRBV19 to TRBJ2-6; D possibly corresponds to TRBD2 (6 bases). The ends were cut back, 6 bases at V and 3 bases at J, with 9 bases in the middle. The CDR3 covers 14 residues. Per germline, CDR1 LNHDA and CDR2 SQIVND (reference sequence). The CDR3 sequence: CASREGGGANVLTF. CDR3 nucleotides: TGTGCCAGTAGGGAGGGTGGTGGGGCCAACGTCCTGACTTTC. Drawing the rest from reference TRBV19 and TRBJ2-6, the complete variable domain is DGGITQSPKYLFRKEGQNVTLSCEQNLNHDAMYWYRQDPGQGLRLIYYSQIVNDFQKGDIAEGYSVSREKKESFPLTVTSAQKNPTAFYLCASREGGGANVLTFGAGSRLTVL.

This clone was counted between two and nine times. V and J are TRBV10-3 and TRBJ2-3; 9 bases agree with TRBD1. CDR3 size: 13 residues. The trim removed 10 bases at V and 8 bases at J, leaving 10 bases unmatched. Germline V gene data show CDR1 as ENHRY and CDR2 as SYGVKD. The CDR3 DNA reads as TGTGCCACGACCCTACAGGGGGCGCCTACGCAGTATTTT. Protein sequence: CATTLQGAPTQYF.

This clone was detected once. This chain connects TRBV5-1 to TRBJ2-7; 7 positions agree with TRBD1. The V gene end was trimmed by 0 bases and the J gene end by 6 bases; junction bases not matched to a gene: 3. CDR3 length equals 13 residues. Germline V CDR1 and CDR2: SGHRS, YFSETQ. The CDR3 DNA is TGCGCCAGCAGCTTGGAGACAGGGATCGAGCAGTACTTC. It is translated as CASSLETGIEQYF.

The chain couples TRBV5-1 to TRBJ2-3; D is perhaps TRBD2 (7 bases). Germline CDR1 SGHRS, CDR2 YFSETQ. This CDR3 spans 17 amino acids. The ends were cut back, 1 base at V and 2 bases at J, with 17 bases in the middle. The CDR3 region has the DNA TGCGCCAGCAGCTTGAAAGGGGGGGCCACCAACACAGATACGCAGTATTTT. Protein product: CASSLKGGATNTDTQYF.

The chain links TRBV20-1 to TRBJ2-5; D gene uncertain. In germline, CDR1 is DFQATT, CDR2 SNEGSKA (reference sequence). Between the trimmed V and J ends, which lost 3 bases and 4 bases, there was a span of 6 bases. This CDR3 region has 11 residues. CDR3 in amino acids: CSASQLETQYF. CDR3 bases: TGCAGTGCTAGCCAACTAGAGACCCAGTACTTC.

J is TRBJ1-1 and V is TRBV7-2, with a tentative D call TRBD1 (6 bases). Looked up from germline, CDR1 is SGHTA and CDR2 is FQGNSA. V was pared by 6 bases and J by 4 bases, with 15 bases between. The CDR3 is 14 amino acids. DNA for the CDR3: TGTGCCAGCAGTTCTACAGGGTATGGCACTGAAGCTTTCTTT. Amino acid sequence: CASSSTGYGTEAFF. Supplemented by reference TRBV7-2 and TRBJ1-1, the full variable domain reads GAGVSQSPSNKVTEKGKDVELRCDPISGHTALYWYRQSLGQGLEFLIYFQGNSAPDKSGLPSDRFSAERTGGSVSTLTIQRTQQEDSAVYLCASSSTGYGTEAFFGQGTRLTVV.

This clone was counted once. This chain joins TRBV7-8 and TRBJ1-2; D is possibly TRBD1 (5 bases). The germline V and J ends were trimmed by 5 bases and 2 bases, with 15 bases remaining between them. Germline V gene sequence: CDR1 SGHVS, CDR2 FQNEAQ. The CDR3 is made up of 15 amino acids. The CDR3 loop is CASSPRGAANYGYTF. The CDR3 bases are TGTGCCAGCAGCCCACGAGGGGCGGCCAACTATGGCTACACCTTC.

The chain combines TRBV30 with TRBJ1-1; possibly TRBD1 for D (6 bases). V lost 4 bases and J 5 bases, leaving 14 bases between the germline ends. The CDR3 is 13 amino acids. Germline CDR1 reads GTSNPN; CDR2 reads SVGIG (reference sequence). The CDR3 coding sequence is TGTGCCTGGACCCGGCAGGGGAGGACTGAAGCTTTCTTT. Protein product: CAWTRQGRTEAFF.

This chain links TRBV15 with TRBJ1-6; 7 bases are shared with TRBD1. The CDR3 totals 12 residues. With V trimmed by 4 bases and J by 14 bases, 5 bases remained unmatched. Germline CDR1 LNHNV, CDR2 YYDKDF (reference sequence). CDR3 DNA: TGTGCCACCAGCAACCGACAGGGAACCCTCCACTTT. Translating gives CATSNRQGTLHF.

The table lists this clone with a count of one. This sample includes further DNA sequences coding for the same CDR3. The rearrangement links TRBV30 to TRBJ1-4; no clear D gene. V lost 3 bases and J 5 bases, leaving 4 bases between the germline ends. CDR3 length: 11 amino acids. The germline V gene encodes CDR1 GTSNPN and CDR2 SVGIG (reference sequence). CDR3 in amino acids: CAWSRNEKLFF. In DNA, the CDR3 is TGTGCCTGGAGCAGGAATGAAAAACTGTTTTTT.

This clone was detected a few times. The chain uses TRBV19 and TRBJ2-7, with 8 bases that match TRBD1. The CDR3 length is 15 residues. Germline assignment: CDR1 LNHDA and CDR2 SQIVND (reference sequence). Unmatched junction bases numbered 6, after V lost 3 bases and J lost 2 bases. The CDR3 reads CASSIRQGSTYEQYF. The CDR3 DNA sequence: TGTGCCAGTAGTATTCGACAGGGGTCTACCTACGAGCAGTACTTC.

The chain has TRBV27 and TRBJ2-5; D remains ambiguous. The ends were cut back, 6 bases at V and 2 bases at J, with 13 bases in the middle. Germline V gene sequence: CDR1 MNHEY, CDR2 SMNVEV (reference sequence). The CDR3 extends over 14 amino acids. The chain's CDR3 is CASSQVPTQETQYF. The CDR3, as DNA: TGTGCCAGCAGCCAGGTTCCGACACAAGAGACCCAGTACTTC.

The J gene is TRBJ1-1, the V gene TRBV11-2, with D perhaps TRBD1 (5 bases). The V end lost 5 bases, the J end lost 5 bases, and 15 bases lay between the germline ends. The CDR3 runs to 14 residues. In germline, CDR1 is SGHAT, CDR2 FQNNGV. Written as DNA, the CDR3 is TGTGCCAGCAGCCTAAGGGGCAGAGAGACTGAAGCTTTCTTT. This sequence encodes CASSLRGRETEAFF.

The sample holds many counts of this clone. The chain is built from TRBV27 and TRBJ1-6, with a possible D match to TRBD1 (6 bases). Between the trimmed V and J ends, which lost 4 bases and 10 bases, there was a span of 14 bases. The CDR3 runs to 14 residues. Germline CDR1 reads MNHEY; CDR2 reads SMNVEV (reference sequence). The CDR3 loop reads CASSYEIGGSPLHF. CDR3 sequence (DNA): TGTGCCAGCAGTTATGAAATAGGGGGGTCACCCCTCCACTTT.

V and J are TRBV14 and TRBJ2-5; D gene ambiguous. With 4 bases removed from V and 7 bases from J, the gap between germline ends came to 13 bases. This CDR3 is built from 13 residues. Germline V gene sequence: CDR1 SGHDN, CDR2 FVKESK. Here the CDR3 reads CASSPRIVGTQYF. The CDR3 coding sequence is TGTGCCAGCAGCCCCAGGATCGTGGGGACCCAGTACTTC. The entire variable domain, with the rest obtained from reference TRBV14 and TRBJ2-5, is as follows: EAGVTQFPSHSVIEKGQTVTLRCDPISGHDNLYWYRRVMGKEIKFLLHFVKESKQDESGMPNNRFLAERTGGTYSTLKVQPAELEDSGVYFCASSPRIVGTQYFGPGTRLLVL.

The chain is built from TRBV11-2 and TRBJ2-5; 9 bases match TRBD1. With V trimmed by 4 bases and J by 0 bases, 6 bases remained unmatched. Germline CDR1 and CDR2: SGHAT and FQNNGV. The CDR3 covers 16 residues. The DNA of the CDR3 is TGTGCCAGCAGCTGGCGGACAGGGGCCAACCAAGAGACCCAGTACTTC. Its translation is CASSWRTGANQETQYF. Filled out from reference TRBV11-2 and TRBJ2-5, the complete variable domain reads EAGVAQSPRYKIIEKRQSVAFWCNPISGHATLYWYQQILGQGPKLLIQFQNNGVVDDSQLPKDRFSAERLKGVDSTLKIQPAKLEDSAVYLCASSWRTGANQETQYFGPGTRLLVL.

Notes on this clone: The sample holds other DNA sequences that translate to the same CDR3. This rearrangement joins TRBV11-2 to TRBJ2-1; 9 bases are shared with TRBD2. Losses at the gene ends were 1 base for V and 2 bases for J; bases not matched to a gene: 3. CDR3 length equals 16 residues. Germline CDR1 is SGHAT and CDR2 is FQNNGV. The CDR3 bases are TGTGCCAGCAGCTTAGGAGCGGGGGGACCCTACAATGAGCAGTTCTTC. It translates to CASSLGAGGPYNEQFF.

In its sample, this clone was seen a few times. The J gene is TRBJ2-7, the V gene TRBV29-1; D remains unclear. The CDR3 is 11 residues long. V was pared by 7 bases and J by 1 base, with 8 bases between. Germline CDR1 and CDR2: SQVTM and ANQGSEA. The CDR3 DNA follows: TGCAGCGCCCGGCATTCCTACGAGCAGTACTTC. It yields the protein CSARHSYEQYF.

This rearrangement joins TRBV29-1 to TRBJ2-3; no definite D call. With 3 bases removed from V and 8 bases from J, the gap between germline ends came to 9 bases. Germline assignment: CDR1 SQVTM and CDR2 ANQGSEA. The CDR3 is 11 amino acids. CDR3 loop: CSVDWASTQYF. DNA of the CDR3: TGCAGCGTTGACTGGGCGAGTACGCAGTATTTT.

This clone turned up a few times. The chain couples TRBV10-3 to TRBJ2-1, with 9 positions matching TRBD1. CDR3 length: 11 residues. Germline trimming cut 11 bases from V and 10 bases from J; bases unmatched to any gene: 6. Germline V lookup: CDR1 ENHRY, CDR2 SYGVKD. This CDR3 is CASGTGLEQFF. In nucleotides, the CDR3 is TGTGCCTCAGGGACAGGGTTAGAGCAGTTCTTC.